This is a list of T cell receptor beta chains from one sample in a study of blood T cell repertoires in COVID-19. Sequencing used immunoSEQ multiplex PCR; TCRdb keeps in-frame clones, though not all of them. The table includes around 90,000 clones, approximately 86% detected once. Sequenced: peripheral blood. These receptor sequences come from a man in his fifties with COVID-19, enrolled during active disease. The CDR3 runs from the conserved cysteine through the conserved F or W. Each record gives: V gene, CDR3 protein.

V: TRBV7-8
CDR3: CASSLGSGTENTEAFF

V: TRBV11-2
CDR3: CASSAHNRGNSPLHF

V: TRBV7-2
CDR3: CASSLFTTGGEKLFF

V: TRBV11-2
CDR3: CASSLVLAGGSYEQYF

V: TRBV4-1
CDR3: CASSQEGGAGWVGYTF

V: TRBV25-1
CDR3: CASSEGPGQGASNYGYTF

V: TRBV27
CDR3: CASMDRNNSPLHF

V: TRBV19
CDR3: CASRLGQGPYEQYF

V: TRBV2
CDR3: CASSTLAGGSGTGELFF

V: TRBV4-2
CDR3: CASSQRTGIQSDTIYF

V: TRBV9
CDR3: CASSVEGARRSGNTIYF

V: TRBV5-3
CDR3: CARSLGGEWPQHF

V: TRBV14
CDR3: CASSQGVAGASGELFF

V: TRBV4-1
CDR3: CASSQPGQGAIGELFF

V: TRBV6-2/TRBV6-3
CDR3: CASSYGPVNQPQHF

V: TRBV15
CDR3: CATSRTTSDSPLHF

V: TRBV24-1
CDR3: CATSDPGTSGYEQFF

V: TRBV19
CDR3: CASSIVNSNQPQHF

V: TRBV7-8
CDR3: CASSPSNYGYTF

V: TRBV28
CDR3: CASTGLANSPLHF

V: TRBV4-1
CDR3: CASSQRMGAHIEQYF

V: TRBV6-1
CDR3: CASSEVSRVPYGYTF

V: TRBV18
CDR3: CASSPSGVMTQHF

V: TRBV7-2
CDR3: CASSEPGQVVYYGYTF

V: TRBV3-1/TRBV3-2
CDR3: CASSQDTVRRGKKLFF

V: TRBV29-1
CDR3: CSVPKVGTGAYGYTF

V: TRBV7-9
CDR3: CASSPNPTGFSTDTQYF

V: TRBV12-3/TRBV12-4
CDR3: CASTSLGEGGYTF

V: TRBV2
CDR3: CASTSGVYGYTF

V: TRBV4-1
CDR3: CASSQIQVSETQYF

V: TRBV5-1
CDR3: CASSLGQPNEKLFF

V: TRBV18
CDR3: CASSQGQALFYGYTF

V: TRBV27
CDR3: CASSAAAYRDPSGYTF

V: TRBV9
CDR3: CASSPGQGVVNQPQHF

V: TRBV12-5
CDR3: CVRGDRGWREQYF

V: TRBV14
CDR3: CASSHGHNQPQHF

V: TRBV19
CDR3: CASSFLSSGNTIYF

V: TRBV5-1
CDR3: CASSFEQSLNTEAFF

V: TRBV2
CDR3: CASSEKESSPLHF

V: TRBV11-2
CDR3: CASSLDQAGGIETQYF